The entry below gives a single T cell receptor (beta chain) sequence along with its context. Its target is not known. The authors ran a second PCR of roughly 6 to 12 cycles using a sample-barcoded 5' primer and a J-beta primer mix. TCRdb reprocessed the 5' RACE reads via MiXCR and lists one record per CDR3 protein. Found here are 850,000 to 1,000,000 distinct CDR3 sequences, 45% to 60% of them singletons; the top ten hold about 22%. Germline V CDR1 and CDR2: MNHEY, SVGAGI. The CDR3 contains 14 residues. J was trimmed by 10 bases and V by 8 bases; bases with no gene match: 13. This sample was included in a study of blood T cells in healthy people across ages. Study-level points and caveats: Observed TCR beta diversity per million T cells went down as age went up. This fall followed a roughly linear course with age.

The V gene is TRBV6-5, the J gene TRBJ2-1, with 8 nucleotides matching TRBD2. The origin of this receptor is an older woman in good health. Source material: blood. CDR3 nucleotide sequence: TGTGCCAGCCGAAACGAGCTAGCGGGTCTCGAGCAGTTCTTC. Translation gives CASRNELAGLEQFF.